The T cell receptor (beta chain) described here comes from a study of blood T cell repertoires in COVID-19. The overall study: Samples taken during acute and convalescent COVID-19 were collected in the United States, Italy and Spain. PBMCs, B-cell-depleted T cells, or T cells provided the cDNA or gDNA that made up the material.

The method was immunoSEQ multiplex PCR; TCRdb's version includes in-frame clones alone and lacks a portion of them. Of under 150,000 clones detected, roughly 73% appear once; the ten largest clones hold roughly 10%. Per germline, CDR1 LGHDT and CDR2 YNNKEL (reference sequence). Germline trimming cut 0 bases from V and 4 bases from J; bases unmatched to any gene: 1. CDR3 size: 15 residues. This sequence was found in a woman between 45 and 65 years old with active or convalescent COVID-19. Sequenced input: peripheral blood. The chain recombines TRBV3-1 (or the pseudogene TRBV3-2) with TRBJ2-1; 9 positions agree with TRBD2. The CDR3 here is CASSQDLAGYNEQFF. CDR3 nucleotide sequence: TGTGCCAGCAGCCAAGACCTAGCGGGGTACAATGAGCAGTTCTTC.